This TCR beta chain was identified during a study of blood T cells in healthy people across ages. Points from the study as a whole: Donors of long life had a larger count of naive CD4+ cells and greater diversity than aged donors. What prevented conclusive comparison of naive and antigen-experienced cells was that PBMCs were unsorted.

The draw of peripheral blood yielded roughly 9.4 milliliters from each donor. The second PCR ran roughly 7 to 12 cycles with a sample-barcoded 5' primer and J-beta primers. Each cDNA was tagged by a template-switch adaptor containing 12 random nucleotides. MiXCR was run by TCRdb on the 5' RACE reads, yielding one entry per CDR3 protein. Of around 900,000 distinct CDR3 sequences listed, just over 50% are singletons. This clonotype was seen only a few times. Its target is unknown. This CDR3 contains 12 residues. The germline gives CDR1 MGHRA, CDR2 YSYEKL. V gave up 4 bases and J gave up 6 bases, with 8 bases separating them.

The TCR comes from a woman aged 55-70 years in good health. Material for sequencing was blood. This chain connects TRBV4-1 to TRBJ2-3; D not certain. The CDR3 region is CASSPTFDTQYF. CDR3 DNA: TGCGCCAGCAGCCCCACTTTCGATACGCAGTATTTT.